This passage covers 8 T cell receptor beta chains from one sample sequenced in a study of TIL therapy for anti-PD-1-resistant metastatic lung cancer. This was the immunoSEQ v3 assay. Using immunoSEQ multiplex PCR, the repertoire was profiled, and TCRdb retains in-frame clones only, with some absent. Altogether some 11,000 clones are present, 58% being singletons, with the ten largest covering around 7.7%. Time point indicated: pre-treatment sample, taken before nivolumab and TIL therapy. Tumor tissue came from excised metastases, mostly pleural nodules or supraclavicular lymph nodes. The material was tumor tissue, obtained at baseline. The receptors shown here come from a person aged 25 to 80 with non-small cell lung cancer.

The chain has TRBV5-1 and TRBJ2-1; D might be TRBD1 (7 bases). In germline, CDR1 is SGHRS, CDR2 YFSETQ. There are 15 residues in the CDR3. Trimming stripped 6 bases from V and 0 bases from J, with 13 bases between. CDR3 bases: TGCGCCAGCACCCCGCAGGGGGGCTCCTACAATGAGCAGTTCTTC. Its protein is CASTPQGGSYNEQFF.

CDR3 DNA: TGTGCCAGCAGTTACAACGCTGGACGGGAAGGCTACACCTTC. This codes for CASSYNAGREGYTF. The chain has TRBV6-5 and TRBJ1-2; the D is unclear. CDR3 length equals 14 residues. The V gene lost 2 bases and the J gene lost 8 bases, with 15 bases spanning the gap. CDR1 and CDR2 from the germline V gene are MNHEY and SVGAGI.

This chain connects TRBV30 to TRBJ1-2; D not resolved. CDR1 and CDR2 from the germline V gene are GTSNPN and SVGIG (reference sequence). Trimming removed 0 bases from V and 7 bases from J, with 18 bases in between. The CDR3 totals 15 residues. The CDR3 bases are TGTGCCTGGAGTGTACCCGGCAGAGGATTCGCTGGCTACACCTTC. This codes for CAWSVPGRGFAGYTF.

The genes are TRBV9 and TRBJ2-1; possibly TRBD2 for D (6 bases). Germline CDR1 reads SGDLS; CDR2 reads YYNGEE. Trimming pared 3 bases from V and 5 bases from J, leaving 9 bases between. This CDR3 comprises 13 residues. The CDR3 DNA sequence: TGTGCCAGCAGCGAAGGAGGGAACAATGAGCAGTTCTTC. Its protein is CASSEGGNNEQFF. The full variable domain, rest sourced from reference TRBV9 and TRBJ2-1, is DSGVTQTPKHLITATGQRVTLRCSPRSGDLSVYWYQQSLDQGLQFLIQYYNGEERAKGNILERFSAQQFPDLHSELNLSSLELGDSALYFCASSEGGNNEQFFGPGTRLTVL.

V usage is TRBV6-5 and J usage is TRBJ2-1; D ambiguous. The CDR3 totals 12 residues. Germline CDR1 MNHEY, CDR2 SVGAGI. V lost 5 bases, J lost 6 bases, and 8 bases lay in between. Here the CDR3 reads CASSRTPNEQFF. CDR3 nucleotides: TGTGCCAGCAGTCGGACGCCCAATGAGCAGTTCTTC.

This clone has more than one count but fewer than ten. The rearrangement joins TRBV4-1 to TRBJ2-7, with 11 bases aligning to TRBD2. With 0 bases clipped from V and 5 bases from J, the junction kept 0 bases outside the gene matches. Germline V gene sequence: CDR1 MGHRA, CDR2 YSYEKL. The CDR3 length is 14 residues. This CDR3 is CASSQELAGDEQYF. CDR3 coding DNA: TGCGCCAGCAGCCAAGAACTAGCGGGGGACGAGCAGTACTTC.

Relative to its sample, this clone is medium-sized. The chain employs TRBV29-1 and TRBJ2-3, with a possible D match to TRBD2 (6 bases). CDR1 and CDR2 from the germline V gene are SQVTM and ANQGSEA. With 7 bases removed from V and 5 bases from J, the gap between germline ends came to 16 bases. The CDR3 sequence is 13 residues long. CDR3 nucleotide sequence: TGCAGCGCTCAGACACTCGGGGGAGATACGCAGTATTTT. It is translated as CSAQTLGGDTQYF.

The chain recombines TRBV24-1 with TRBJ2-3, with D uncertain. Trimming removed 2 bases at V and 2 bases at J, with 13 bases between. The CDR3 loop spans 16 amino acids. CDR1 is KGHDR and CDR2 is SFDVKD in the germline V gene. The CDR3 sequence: CATSDSEAGLTDTQYF. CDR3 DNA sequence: TGTGCCACCAGTGATTCAGAGGCAGGCCTCACAGATACGCAGTATTTT.